Listed below are T cell receptor beta chains from one sample, sequenced in a study of T-cell reconstitution after alpha-beta-depleted transplantation in children. In TCRdb, the PCR reads were re-called with MiXCR into one record per CDR3 protein. The repertoire consists of 800,000 to 1,000,000 distinct CDR3 sequences, with about 30% occurring once and the leading ten covering roughly 30%. The specimen was PBMCs, mostly from graft donor cells, collected 360 days after TCRalphabeta/CD19-depleted stem cell transplant. These receptors originate from a boy younger than two who had a stem cell transplant for SCID, so the T cells may come from the graft donor. CDR3s include the opening cysteine and the closing phenylalanine or tryptophan. A D gene is named only where the DNA matches it firmly. Part of the rows lack a size; the others show once, few, many or a class for expanded clones.

size	D	V	J	DNA	CDR3
NA	NA	TRBV20-1	TRBJ2-3	TGCAGTGCTAGAGATTTGGACTCCCTTTTACCGCCAGATACGCAGTATTTT	CSARDLDSLLPPDTQYF
NA	TRBD2	TRBV5-1	TRBJ2-2	TGCGCCAGCAGCTTGTCCCCAACGGGGGGGACCGGGGAGCTGTTTTTT	CASSLSPTGGTGELFF
few	TRBD1	TRBV29-1	TRBJ2-5	TGCAGCGGGGGGACAGGGTGGGAGACCCAGTACTTC	CSGGTGWETQYF
few	NA	TRBV9	TRBJ1-5	TGTGCCAGCAGCGTTGAGGGGAAGTCGAGTCAGCCCCAGCATTTT	CASSVEGKSSQPQHF
NA	NA	TRBV14	TRBJ2-5	TGTGCCAGCAGCCAGGCGGGGCGGGTTCTACAAGAGACCCAGTACTTC	CASSQAGRVLQETQYF
NA	TRBD2	TRBV11-2	TRBJ2-1	TGTGCCAGCAGCTTATACGGACTAGCGGGTCCGGGCTACAATGAGCAGTTCTTC	CASSLYGLAGPGYNEQFF
few	TRBD1	TRBV7-9	TRBJ2-7	TGTGCCAGCAGCTCCAATTCCGGGACAGGGCTCTCCTACGAGCAGTACTTC	CASSSNSGTGLSYEQYF
NA	NA	TRBV5-1	TRBJ2-1	TGCGCCAGCAGCTTACTAGGGCATGAGCAGTTCTTC	CASSLLGHEQFF
few	NA	TRBV4-1	TRBJ2-7	TGCGCCAGCAGCCAAGATCCCGGGACATTTTACGAGCAGTACTTC	CASSQDPGTFYEQYF
NA	NA	TRBV18	TRBJ2-5	TGTGCCAGCTCGCCCGGTTGGGGGAGAGATCAAGAGACCCAGTACTTC	CASSPGWGRDQETQYF
few	NA	TRBV7-2	TRBJ2-3	TGTGCCAGCAGCTCACCGGGACTCCTAAATACGCAGTATTTT	CASSSPGLLNTQYF
few	TRBD2	TRBV20-1	TRBJ2-3	TGCAGTGCTAGAGATGTGGCGGGGGCAGATACGCAGTATTTT	CSARDVAGADTQYF
NA	NA	TRBV5-1	TRBJ2-1	TGCGCCAGCAGCTTTGGGGTAGGGGGCTACAATGAGCAGTTCTTC	CASSFGVGGYNEQFF
NA	NA	TRBV5-1	TRBJ2-7	TGCGCCAGCAGCCCGGACAGCACCGGATACTACGAGCAGTACTTC	CASSPDSTGYYEQYF
few	TRBD2	TRBV6-1	TRBJ2-5	TGTGCCAGCAGTACATACCAAGCGGGGTCTGGGACCCAGTACTTC	CASSTYQAGSGTQYF
once	NA	TRBV15	TRBJ2-7	TGTGCCACCAGCCGCCACGCAGGGTCCTACGAGCAGTACTTC	CATSRHAGSYEQYF
NA	NA	TRBV7-3	TRBJ1-1	TGTGCCAGCAGCTTAGGGTTCGCCACTGAAGCTTTCTTT	CASSLGFATEAFF
few	NA	TRBV10-3	TRBJ2-7	TGTGCCATCAGTGAGTCGATGGTAGGGGATTTCAACGAGCAGTACTTC	CAISESMVGDFNEQYF
NA	TRBD1	TRBV30	TRBJ2-2	TGTGCCTGGAGACAGGGGGCATTCGGGGAGCTGTTTTTT	CAWRQGAFGELFF
NA	NA	TRBV3-1	TRBJ2-3	TGTGCCAGCAGCCCCGCCAGAACGGATCGGTCAGATACGCAGTATTTT	CASSPARTDRSDTQYF
NA	NA	TRBV20-1	TRBJ2-4	TGCAGTGCTAGAGGACCGGGGGGCGAAGGCAAAAACATTCAGTACTTC	CSARGPGGEGKNIQYF
few	TRBD2	TRBV2	TRBJ2-1	TGTGCCAGGGAGCGGGGGGCTTACAATGAGCAGTTCTTC	CARERGAYNEQFF
few	NA	TRBV6-5	TRBJ2-2	TGTGCCAGCAGTTACGGTTCTACGAACACCGGGGAGCTGTTTTTT	CASSYGSTNTGELFF
NA	TRBD1	TRBV29-1	TRBJ2-7	TGCAGCGTGGGACAGGGGCCCTCAACATTCTACGAGCAGTACTTC	CSVGQGPSTFYEQYF
NA	NA	TRBV6-6	TRBJ1-2	TGTGCCAGCAAGATAGGAGGAGGCTATGGCTACACCTTC	CASKIGGGYGYTF
NA	TRBD1	TRBV5-1	TRBJ2-3	TGCGCCAGCAGCACCGGGACAGGGCGGGCAGATACGCAGTATTTT	CASSTGTGRADTQYF
NA	TRBD2	TRBV4-1	TRBJ2-1	TGCGCCAGCAGCCAAGTAACTCGACTAGCGGGGGGTAAAACAAACAATGAGCAGTTCTTC	CASSQVTRLAGGKTNNEQFF
NA	NA	TRBV5-1	TRBJ2-3	TGCGCCAGCAGCTTCGGGCGTACGGGGCCCATTAGCACAGATACGCAGTATTTT	CASSFGRTGPISTDTQYF
many	TRBD1	TRBV27	TRBJ2-1	TGTGCCAGCAGTCCCCATTTGGGGACAGGGGCCAATGAGCAGTTCTTC	CASSPHLGTGANEQFF
NA	TRBD1	TRBV12-3/TRBV12-4	TRBJ1-5	TGTGCCAGCAGTAACGGACAGGGGGCAATCAATCAGCCCCAGCATTTT	CASSNGQGAINQPQHF
few	TRBD1	TRBV13	TRBJ1-2	TGTGCCAGCAGCCTCACACGGACAGGGGCTGGCTACACCTTC	CASSLTRTGAGYTF
NA	NA	TRBV6-5	TRBJ1-1	TGTGCCAGCAGCTACCGTAGTGACACTGAATCTTTCTTT	CASSYRSDTESFF
NA	TRBD1	TRBV7-8	TRBJ2-7	TGTGCCAGCAGCTTAGTCACACAGGGGCCACCCTACGAGCAGTACTTC	CASSLVTQGPPYEQYF
few	NA	TRBV20-1	TRBJ2-1	TGCAGTGCATGCCCCCCTCGGAATGAGCAGTTCTTC	CSACPPRNEQFF
few	NA	TRBV10-3	TRBJ2-7	TGTGCCATCAGTGGTCCGGACGGGAACAGACGAAACTACGAGCAGTACTTC	CAISGPDGNRRNYEQYF
few	NA	TRBV30	TRBJ2-2	TGTGCCTGGGGGGGGACGGCGAACACCGGGGAGCTGTTTTTT	CAWGGTANTGELFF
NA	TRBD2	TRBV4-1	TRBJ2-7	TGCGCCAGCTCCGGCGGGGGGCGATTCGCCGGGGAGCAGTACTTC	CASSGGGRFAGEQYF
many	TRBD2	TRBV5-1	TRBJ2-3	TGCGCCAGCAGCTTACTTGGGCTAGCGGGTAGCACAGATACGCAGTATTTT	CASSLLGLAGSTDTQYF
many	NA	TRBV12-3/TRBV12-4	TRBJ1-3	TGTGCCAGCAGTTTCAGGGGTTGGACAGTCTCTGGAAACACCATATATTTT	CASSFRGWTVSGNTIYF
few	TRBD1	TRBV28	TRBJ1-2	TGTGCCAGCAGTTTTCCAGGGGGCTATAGGGACTATGGCTACACCTTC	CASSFPGGYRDYGYTF